The rows below give T cell receptor beta chains drawn from one sample of a study of cytomegalovirus exposure and HLA in healthy donors. Libraries were prepared by immunoSEQ multiplex PCR; TCRdb keeps only in-frame clonotypes and omits some of them. The sample holds 140,000 or so clones, roughly three quarters seen once. The specimen sequenced was PBMCs. These receptors originate from a man in his fifties or sixties in good health and CMV-seronegative. Each CDR3 is given without its conserved first and last residue. The D gene is left open where the match is weak.

NA	TRBV10-1	TRBJ2-7	ASTDGLPAGYEQY
TRBD1	TRBV28	TRBJ2-7	ASRMDRGSSYEQY
TRBD2	TRBV10-3	TRBJ2-1	AISVLAELSYNEQF
TRBD1	TRBV27	TRBJ1-1	ASSPQGYEIWGHARAEAF
NA	TRBV9	TRBJ2-6	ASSPLPTSSGANVLT
TRBD2	TRBV30	TRBJ2-7	AWTSGRAYEQY
TRBD2	TRBV6-1	TRBJ2-1	ASRAGVHEQF
NA	TRBV2	TRBJ2-7	ASSDQGLYSYEQY
TRBD1	TRBV5-6	TRBJ2-2	ASSTGTGNTGELF
NA	TRBV6-1	TRBJ1-6	ASSEAEGRGGSPLH
TRBD2	TRBV4-2	TRBJ2-2	ASSQGPAGTSGRPGELF
NA	TRBV29-1	TRBJ1-1	SVEAGTSRTEAF
NA	TRBV30	TRBJ2-1	AWSVGGTVGGEQF
TRBD2	TRBV6-5	TRBJ2-3	ASSQGLAPADTQY
NA	TRBV4-3	TRBJ2-5	ASSQDVGQGRAQY
TRBD2	TRBV6-5	TRBJ2-1	ASSSPGLALDEQF
TRBD1	TRBV30	TRBJ2-7	AWEAGQGYEQY
TRBD2	TRBV29-1	TRBJ2-1	SPALRSSSGASVDEQF
NA	TRBV7-9	TRBJ1-1	ASSLTGLNTEAF
NA	TRBV19	TRBJ2-3	ASSIQARADTQY
TRBD1	TRBV4-3	TRBJ2-7	ASSQGDRGYEQY
TRBD1	TRBV7-2	TRBJ1-1	ASSPRDRGEGETEAF
NA	TRBV7-9	TRBJ2-3	ASSPPSLSTDTQY
TRBD1	TRBV7-3	TRBJ2-2	ASSFRAGGLGELF
NA	TRBV19	TRBJ2-2	ASSWGRRGLNTGELF
TRBD2	TRBV5-4	TRBJ2-3	ASSLAGADTQY
TRBD2	TRBV7-9	TRBJ2-7	ASSRLAGSHEQY
NA	TRBV4-1	TRBJ2-6	ASSQDGLFSGANVLT
TRBD1	TRBV28	TRBJ1-2	ASSGRGRFYGYT
TRBD1	TRBV11-2	TRBJ2-7	ASSSLLGGQGAFEQY